The T cell receptor (beta chain) described here comes from a study of regulatory T cells. Amplification used 52 TRBV primers and 13 TRBJ primers. Assay used: immunoSEQ multiplex PCR; TCRdb lists only in-frame clones, some missing. The sample has about 35,000 clones, over 75% seen once; the top ten hold 2% to 3%. In this sample, this clone turned up once. Its antigen is currently unknown. Patients aged 2 to 39 years had fewer naive T cells. CD4+ T cells were divided by sorting: CD25-high CD127-low Tregs, CD25-low CD127-high conventional cells. Study observations and caveats: Hydrophobic residues at CDR3 positions 6 and 7 were enriched in conventional CD4+ T cells of CD3G-deficient patients.

V was cut by 4 bases and J by 5 bases, with 8 bases left in between. The V gene's germline CDR1 is SGHVS and CDR2 FQNEAQ. The length of the CDR3 is 13 residues. This TCR derives from a person aged 18 to 30 with CD3G deficiency. The chain links TRBV7-8 to TRBJ2-2; D remains unclear. Sequences were obtained from conventional CD4+ T cells sorted from blood. Here the CDR3 DNA reads TGTGCCAGCAGCTCTCGATTGACCGGGGAGCTGTTTTTT. Translating gives CASSSRLTGELFF.